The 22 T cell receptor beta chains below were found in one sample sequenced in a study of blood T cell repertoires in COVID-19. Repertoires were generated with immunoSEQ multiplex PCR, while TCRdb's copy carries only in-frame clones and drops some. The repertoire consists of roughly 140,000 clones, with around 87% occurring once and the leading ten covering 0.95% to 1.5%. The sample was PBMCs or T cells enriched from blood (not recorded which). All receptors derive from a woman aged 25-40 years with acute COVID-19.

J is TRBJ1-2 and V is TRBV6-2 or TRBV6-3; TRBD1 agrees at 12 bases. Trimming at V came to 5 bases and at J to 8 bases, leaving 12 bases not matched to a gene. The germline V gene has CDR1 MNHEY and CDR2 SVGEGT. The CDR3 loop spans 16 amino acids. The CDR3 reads CASSPPGQGAFDGYTF. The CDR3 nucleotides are TGTGCCAGCAGTCCGCCGGGACAGGGGGCGTTCGACGGCTACACCTTC.

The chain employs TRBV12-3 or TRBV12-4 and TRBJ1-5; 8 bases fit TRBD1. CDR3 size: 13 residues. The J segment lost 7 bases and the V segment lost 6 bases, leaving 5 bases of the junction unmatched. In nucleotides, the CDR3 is TGTGCCAGCAGAAGGACAGGGATCCAGCCCCAGCATTTT. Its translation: CASRRTGIQPQHF.

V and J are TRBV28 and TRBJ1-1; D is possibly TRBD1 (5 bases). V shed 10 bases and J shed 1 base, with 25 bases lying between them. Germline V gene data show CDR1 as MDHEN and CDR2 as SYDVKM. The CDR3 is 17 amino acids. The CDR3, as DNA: TGTGCCACCGAATGGGGACCTCCGGGGGGAGGGAACACTGAAGCTTTCTTT. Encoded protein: CATEWGPPGGGNTEAFF.

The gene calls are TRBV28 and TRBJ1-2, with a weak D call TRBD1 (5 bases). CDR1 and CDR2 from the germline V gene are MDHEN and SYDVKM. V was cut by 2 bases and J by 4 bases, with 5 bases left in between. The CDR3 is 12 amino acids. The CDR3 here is CASSLQGYGYTF. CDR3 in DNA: TGTGCCAGCAGTTTACAGGGCTATGGCTACACCTTC.

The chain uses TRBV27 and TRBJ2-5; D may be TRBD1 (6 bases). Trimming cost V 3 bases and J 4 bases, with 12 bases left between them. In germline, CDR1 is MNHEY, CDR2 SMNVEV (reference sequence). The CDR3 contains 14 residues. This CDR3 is CASSFTIRGETQYF. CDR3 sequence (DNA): TGTGCCAGCAGTTTCACGATCAGGGGAGAGACCCAGTACTTC.

CDR3 residues: CASSSGDYNQPQHF. The CDR3 bases are TGTGCCAGCAGCTCAGGGGATTACAATCAGCCCCAGCATTTT. This sequence joins TRBV7-8 and TRBJ1-5; a weak D match, TRBD1 (6 bases). CDR3 length: 14 residues. Deletions cut 4 bases from V and 3 bases from J, with 10 bases between. In germline, CDR1 is SGHVS, CDR2 FQNEAQ.

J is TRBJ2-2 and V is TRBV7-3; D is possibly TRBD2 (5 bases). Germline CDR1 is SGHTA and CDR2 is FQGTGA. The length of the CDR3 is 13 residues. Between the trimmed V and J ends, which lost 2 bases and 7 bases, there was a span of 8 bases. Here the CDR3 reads CASSLSRVGELFF. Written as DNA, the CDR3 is TGTGCCAGCAGCTTATCGCGGGTCGGGGAGCTGTTTTTT.

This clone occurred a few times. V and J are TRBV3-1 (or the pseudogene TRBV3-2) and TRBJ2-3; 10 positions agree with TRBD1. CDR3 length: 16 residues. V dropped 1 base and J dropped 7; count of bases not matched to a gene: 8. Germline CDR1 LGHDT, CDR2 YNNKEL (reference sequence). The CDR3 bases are TGTGCCAGCAGCCAAGGGGACAGGGGCTTGTCGAATACGCAGTATTTT. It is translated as CASSQGDRGLSNTQYF.

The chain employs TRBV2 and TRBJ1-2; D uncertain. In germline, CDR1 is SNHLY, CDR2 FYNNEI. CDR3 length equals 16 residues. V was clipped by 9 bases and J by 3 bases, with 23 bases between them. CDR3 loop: CARINPTPQAHYGYTF. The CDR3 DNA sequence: TGTGCCAGGATTAACCCTACCCCTCAGGCCCACTATGGCTACACCTTC.

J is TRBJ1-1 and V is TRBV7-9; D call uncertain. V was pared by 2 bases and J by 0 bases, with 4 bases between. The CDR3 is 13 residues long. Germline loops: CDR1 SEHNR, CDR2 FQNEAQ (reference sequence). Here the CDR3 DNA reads TGTGCCAGCAGCTTAACAGTGAACACTGAAGCTTTCTTT. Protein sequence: CASSLTVNTEAFF.

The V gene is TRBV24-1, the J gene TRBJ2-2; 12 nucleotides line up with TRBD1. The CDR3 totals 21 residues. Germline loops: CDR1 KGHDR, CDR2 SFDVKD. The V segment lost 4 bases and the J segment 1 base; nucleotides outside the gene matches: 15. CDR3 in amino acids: CATSDRKPGQGAYRNTGELFF. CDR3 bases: TGTGCCACCAGTGACCGAAAGCCGGGACAGGGGGCTTACCGGAACACCGGGGAGCTGTTTTTT.

The DNA for the CDR3 is TGTGCCACCATGCCCGCAGGTTATAGCAATCAGCCCCAGCATTTT. Its protein product is CATMPAGYSNQPQHF. The V call is TRBV19, the J call TRBJ1-5; D gene ambiguous. Germline loops: CDR1 LNHDA, CDR2 SQIVND (reference sequence). This CDR3 region has 15 residues. V was cut by 10 bases and J by 0 bases, with 16 bases left in between. The variable domain in full, completed from reference TRBV19 and TRBJ1-5, reads DGGITQSPKYLFRKEGQNVTLSCEQNLNHDAMYWYRQDPGQGLRLIYYSQIVNDFQKGDIAEGYSVSREKKESFPLTVTSAQKNPTAFYLCATMPAGYSNQPQHFGDGTRLSIL.

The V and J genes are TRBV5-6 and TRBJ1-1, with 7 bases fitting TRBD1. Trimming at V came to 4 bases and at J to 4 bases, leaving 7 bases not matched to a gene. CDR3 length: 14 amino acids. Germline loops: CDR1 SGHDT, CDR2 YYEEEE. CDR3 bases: TGTGCCAGCAGCAGACAGGGTCCAGGCACTGAAGCTTTCTTT. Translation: CASSRQGPGTEAFF.

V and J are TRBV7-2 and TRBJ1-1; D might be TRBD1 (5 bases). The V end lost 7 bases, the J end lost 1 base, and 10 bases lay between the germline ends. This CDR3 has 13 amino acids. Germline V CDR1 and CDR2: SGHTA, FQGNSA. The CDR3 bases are TGTGCCAGCAAAGTAGACAGGAACACTGAAGCTTTCTTT. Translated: CASKVDRNTEAFF.

The CDR3 bases are TGTGCCTGGGCGAGCTCCTACAATGAGCAGTTCTTC. It codes for CAWASSYNEQFF. This chain links TRBV30 with TRBJ2-1; no clear D. V lost 5 bases, J lost 0 bases, and 5 bases lay in between. Germline assignment: CDR1 GTSNPN and CDR2 SVGIG (reference sequence). This CDR3 has 12 amino acids.

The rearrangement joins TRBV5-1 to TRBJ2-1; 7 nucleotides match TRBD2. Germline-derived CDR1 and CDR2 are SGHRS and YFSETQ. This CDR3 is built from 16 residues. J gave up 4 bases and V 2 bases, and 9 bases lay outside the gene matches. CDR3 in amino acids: CASSLGGSGIYNEQFF. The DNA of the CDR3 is TGCGCCAGCAGCTTAGGAGGCAGCGGGATTTACAATGAGCAGTTCTTC. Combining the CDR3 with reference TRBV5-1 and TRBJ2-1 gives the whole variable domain KAGVTQTPRYLIKTRGQQVTLSCSPISGHRSVSWYQQTPGQGLQFLFEYFSETQRNKGNFPGRFSGRQFSNSRSEMNVSTLELGDSALYLCASSLGGSGIYNEQFFGPGTRLTVL.

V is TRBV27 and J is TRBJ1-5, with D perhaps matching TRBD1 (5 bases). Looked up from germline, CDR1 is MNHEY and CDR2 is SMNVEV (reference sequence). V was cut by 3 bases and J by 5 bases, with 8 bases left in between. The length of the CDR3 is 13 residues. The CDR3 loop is CASSFDRYQPQHF. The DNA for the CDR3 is TGTGCCAGCAGTTTCGACAGATATCAGCCCCAGCATTTT.

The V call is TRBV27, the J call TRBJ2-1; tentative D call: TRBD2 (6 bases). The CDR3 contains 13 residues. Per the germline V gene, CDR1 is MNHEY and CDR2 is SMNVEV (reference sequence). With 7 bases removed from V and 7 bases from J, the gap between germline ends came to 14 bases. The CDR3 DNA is TGTGCCAGCACCGCACTAGCTCGAAATGAGCAGTTCTTC. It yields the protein CASTALARNEQFF.

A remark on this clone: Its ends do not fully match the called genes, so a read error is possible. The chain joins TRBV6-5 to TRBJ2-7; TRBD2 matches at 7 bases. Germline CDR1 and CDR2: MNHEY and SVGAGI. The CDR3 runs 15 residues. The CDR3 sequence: CATSPRGRVAYEQYF. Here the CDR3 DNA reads TGTGCCACCAGTCCCCGCGGGAGAGTAGCGTACGAGCAGTACTTC.

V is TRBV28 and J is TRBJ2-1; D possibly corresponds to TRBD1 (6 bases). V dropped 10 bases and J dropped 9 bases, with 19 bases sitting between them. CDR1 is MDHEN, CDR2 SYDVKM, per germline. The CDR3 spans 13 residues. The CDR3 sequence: CATLDSLVIEQFF. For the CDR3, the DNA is TGTGCCACCTTGGACAGTTTAGTTATTGAGCAGTTCTTC. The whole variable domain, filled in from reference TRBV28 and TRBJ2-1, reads DVKVTQSSRYLVKRTGEKVFLECVQDMDHENMFWYRQDPGLGLRLIYFSYDVKMKEKGDIPEGYSVSREKKERFSLILESASTNQTSMYLCATLDSLVIEQFFGPGTRLTVL.

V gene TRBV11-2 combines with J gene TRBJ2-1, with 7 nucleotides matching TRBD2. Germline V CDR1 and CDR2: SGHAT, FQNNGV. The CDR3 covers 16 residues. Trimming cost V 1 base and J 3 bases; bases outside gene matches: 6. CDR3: CASSLALAGDYNEQFF. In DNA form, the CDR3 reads TGTGCCAGCAGCTTAGCCCTGGCGGGAGACTACAATGAGCAGTTCTTC.

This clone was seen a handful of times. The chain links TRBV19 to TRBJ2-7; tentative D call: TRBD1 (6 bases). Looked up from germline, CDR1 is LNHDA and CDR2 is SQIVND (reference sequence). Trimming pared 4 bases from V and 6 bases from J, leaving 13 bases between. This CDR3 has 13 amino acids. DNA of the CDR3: TGTGCCAGTAGTAAGGACAGATTCGGCGAGCAGTACTTC. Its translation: CASSKDRFGEQYF.